This TCR beta chain was identified in a study of blood T cell repertoires in COVID-19. Whole-study context: COVID-19 samples from acute and convalescent phases originated in the United States, Italy and Spain.

Generated by immunoSEQ multiplex PCR, the TCRdb table keeps only in-frame clones and is missing some. This table has some 140,000 clones, around 79% appearing once. The V segment lost 2 bases and the J segment 4 bases; nucleotides outside the gene matches: 12. This CDR3 comprises 16 residues. The germline gives CDR1 GTSNPN, CDR2 SVGIG (reference sequence). The TCR sequence derives from a man in his sixties with acute or convalescent COVID-19. Sequencing used peripheral blood. This chain links TRBV30 with TRBJ1-2, with 8 bases that match TRBD1. CDR3 DNA sequence: TGTGCCTGGAGTCCTCCGACAGGGGCCCTGATCTATGGCTACACCTTC. It translates to CAWSPPTGALIYGYTF. Complete variable domain (other parts from reference TRBV30 and TRBJ1-2): SQTIHQWPATLVQPVGSPLSLECTVEGTSNPNLYWYRQAAGRGLQLLFYSVGIGQISSEVPQNLSASRPQDRQFILSSKKLLLSDSGFYLCAWSPPTGALIYGYTFGSGTRLTVV.